These T cell receptor beta chains were read from a single sample in a study of shared clonotypes between healthy human individuals. The data were produced by immunoSEQ multiplex PCR, yet TCRdb's version contains in-frame clones alone and is incomplete. The sample holds about 2.1 million clones, 93% seen once. The sample taken for sequencing was naive CD8+ T cells from PBMCs. These receptors all come from a man aged 18 to 29 in good health. Some clones in this sample may be carry-over from other donors' samples. CDR3s include the opening cysteine and the closing phenylalanine or tryptophan. A D gene is named only where the DNA matches it firmly.

length: 13; J: TRBJ2-1; V: TRBV19; D: TRBD2; DNA: TGTGCCAGCGGACTAGCGGTATACAATGAGCAGTTCTTC; CDR3: CASGLAVYNEQFF
length: 16; J: TRBJ2-1; V: TRBV7-3; D: TRBD2; DNA: TGTGCCAGCAGCCAAGTGGGGACTAGCGGGAAGAATGAGCAGTTCTTC; CDR3: CASSQVGTSGKNEQFF
length: 15; J: TRBJ2-3; V: TRBV9; D: -; DNA: TGTGCCAGCAGCGAAGACAGCCCCTATGCAGATACGCAGTATTTT; CDR3: CASSEDSPYADTQYF
length: 11; J: TRBJ1-2; V: TRBV28; D: -; DNA: TGTGCCAGCAGTTCCTTTTATGGCTACACCTTC; CDR3: CASSSFYGYTF
length: 12; J: TRBJ2-1; V: TRBV7-9; D: -; DNA: TGTGCCAGCAGCTCGAACCCCCGTGAGCAGTTCTTC; CDR3: CASSSNPREQFF
length: 14; J: TRBJ2-1; V: TRBV28; D: -; DNA: TGTGCCAGCAGTTTAAGGTTCGACTACAATGAGCAGTTCTTC; CDR3: CASSLRFDYNEQFF
length: 17; J: TRBJ2-7; V: TRBV5-4; D: TRBD1; DNA: TGTGCCAGCAGCGACAAACCCGGGGACAGGCCTTCTTACGAGCAGTACTTC; CDR3: CASSDKPGDRPSYEQYF
length: 14; J: TRBJ2-7; V: TRBV28; D: -; DNA: TGTGCCAGCAGTTCGGCCCCGATGCTTTACGAGCAGTACTTC; CDR3: CASSSAPMLYEQYF
length: 14; J: TRBJ1-2; V: TRBV28; D: -; DNA: TGTGCCAGCGACTACTCCACCGGAACCTATGGCTACACCTTC; CDR3: CASDYSTGTYGYTF
length: 14; J: TRBJ2-5; V: TRBV27; D: -; DNA: TGTGCCAGCAGTTTATTGGCTAGCGTGGAGACCCAGTACTTC; CDR3: CASSLLASVETQYF
length: 14; J: TRBJ2-5; V: TRBV5-1; D: -; DNA: TGCGCCAGCAGCGGTGGGGGACTGGGGGAGACCCAGTACTTC; CDR3: CASSGGGLGETQYF